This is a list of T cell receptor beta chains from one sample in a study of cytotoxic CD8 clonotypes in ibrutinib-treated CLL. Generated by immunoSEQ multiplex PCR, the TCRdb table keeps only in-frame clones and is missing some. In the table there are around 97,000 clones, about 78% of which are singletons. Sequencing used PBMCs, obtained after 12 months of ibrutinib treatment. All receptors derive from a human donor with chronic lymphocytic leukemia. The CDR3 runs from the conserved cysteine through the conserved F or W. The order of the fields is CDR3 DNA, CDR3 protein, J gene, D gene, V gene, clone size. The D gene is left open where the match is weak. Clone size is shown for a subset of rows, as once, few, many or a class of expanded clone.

CDR3 DNA: TGCAGTGCCCGGGTGGATACGCAGTATTTT; CDR3 protein: CSARVDTQYF; J gene: TRBJ2-3; D gene: -; V gene: TRBV20-1; clone size: -
CDR3 DNA: TGCGCCAGCAGCCTTGATTCCTACAATGAGCAGTTCTTC; CDR3 protein: CASSLDSYNEQFF; J gene: TRBJ2-1; D gene: -; V gene: TRBV5-1; clone size: -
CDR3 DNA: TGTGCCAGCAGTGAGGCAGGGGTGGATAGTGAAAAACTGTTTTTT; CDR3 protein: CASSEAGVDSEKLFF; J gene: TRBJ1-4; D gene: -; V gene: TRBV6-4; clone size: -
CDR3 DNA: TGTGCCAGCAGTCCGACGTTGGGTGAAGCTTTCTTT; CDR3 protein: CASSPTLGEAFF; J gene: TRBJ1-1; D gene: -; V gene: TRBV6-5; clone size: -
CDR3 DNA: TGTGCCAGCAGCGGTGGCACGGGGCCAGCTTTCTTT; CDR3 protein: CASSGGTGPAFF; J gene: TRBJ1-1; D gene: -; V gene: TRBV2; clone size: few
CDR3 DNA: TGTGCCAGCAGTTTATCTTCCACAGGCCCCAGCACCTTC; CDR3 protein: CASSLSSTGPSTF; J gene: TRBJ1-2; D gene: -; V gene: TRBV28; clone size: -
CDR3 DNA: TGCGCCAGCAGCCAAGGGCTACAGCGGGCAGATACGCAGTATTTT; CDR3 protein: CASSQGLQRADTQYF; J gene: TRBJ2-3; D gene: -; V gene: TRBV4-1; clone size: -
CDR3 DNA: TGTGCCAGCAGGACCAATGAAAAACTGTTTTTT; CDR3 protein: CASRTNEKLFF; J gene: TRBJ1-4; D gene: -; V gene: TRBV4-2; clone size: -
CDR3 DNA: TGTGCCAGCAGCACTGGTCCCACAGGGAATCACTACGAGCAGTACTTC; CDR3 protein: CASSTGPTGNHYEQYF; J gene: TRBJ2-7; D gene: -; V gene: TRBV5-4; clone size: -
CDR3 DNA: TGTGCCACCTCCCGGAGCACGAGCTCTGGGGCCAACGTCCTGACTTTC; CDR3 protein: CATSRSTSSGANVLTF; J gene: TRBJ2-6; D gene: -; V gene: TRBV10-3; clone size: -
CDR3 DNA: TGTGCCAGTAACTTGAACACTGAAGCTTTCTTT; CDR3 protein: CASNLNTEAFF; J gene: TRBJ1-1; D gene: -; V gene: TRBV19; clone size: once
CDR3 DNA: TGTGCCAGCAGTCAGACAGGGCAATTTTCGCGCAATCAGCCCCAGCATTTT; CDR3 protein: CASSQTGQFSRNQPQHF; J gene: TRBJ1-5; D gene: TRBD1; V gene: TRBV27; clone size: -
CDR3 DNA: TGCGCCAGCAGCCCCCTTGGGACTGGCACAGATACGCAGTATTTT; CDR3 protein: CASSPLGTGTDTQYF; J gene: TRBJ2-3; D gene: -; V gene: TRBV5-1; clone size: -
CDR3 DNA: TGTGCCAGCACCTCCGACACCTACGAGCAGTACTTC; CDR3 protein: CASTSDTYEQYF; J gene: TRBJ2-7; D gene: -; V gene: TRBV2; clone size: -
CDR3 DNA: TGTGCCAGCAGCGTAAGCGGGACTAGCTCCTACGAGCAGTACTTC; CDR3 protein: CASSVSGTSSYEQYF; J gene: TRBJ2-7; D gene: TRBD2; V gene: TRBV7-3; clone size: -
CDR3 DNA: TGTGCCAGCAGCTTGAGGGTCTCCTACGAGCAGTACTTC; CDR3 protein: CASSLRVSYEQYF; J gene: TRBJ2-7; D gene: -; V gene: TRBV5-8; clone size: -